Following are 23 T cell receptor beta chains from one sample sequenced in a study of T cell responses to AZD1222 COVID-19 vaccine. The method was immunoSEQ multiplex PCR; TCRdb's version includes in-frame clones alone and lacks a portion of them. The sample has around 150,000 clones, roughly 84% seen once. This sample comprised peripheral blood, obtained on day 0 of AZD1222 vaccination. The receptors were gathered from an adult in good health.

The chain employs TRBV19 and TRBJ2-7; D not resolved. Looked up from germline, CDR1 is LNHDA and CDR2 is SQIVND (reference sequence). V lost 5 bases and J lost 3, with 11 bases in between. This CDR3 contains 13 residues. CDR3 nucleotide sequence: TGTGCCAGTAGTGTTCGGCAGTACTACGAGCAGTACTTC. Amino acids: CASSVRQYYEQYF.

The CDR3 region is CASSQIGTIYF. CDR3 in DNA: TGTGCCAGCAGCCAAATAGGCACCATATATTTT. The V and J genes are TRBV3-1 (or the pseudogene TRBV3-2) and TRBJ1-3; D uncertain. CDR1 and CDR2 from the germline V gene are LGHDT and YNNKEL (reference sequence). The CDR3 length is 11 residues. Trimming pared 2 bases from V and 9 bases from J, leaving 5 bases between.

This chain links TRBV5-4 with TRBJ1-3; perhaps TRBD1 as D (5 bases). Trimming pared 4 bases from V and 4 bases from J, leaving 15 bases between. Germline loops: CDR1 SGHNT, CDR2 YYREEE (reference sequence). CDR3 length: 15 residues. CDR3 nucleotide sequence: TGTGCCAGCAGCCATACGGGGACGAGAGGAAACACCATATATTTT. This codes for CASSHTGTRGNTIYF.

V gene TRBV5-6 combines with J gene TRBJ1-2; the D is unclear. Trimming cost V 0 bases and J 4 bases, with 16 bases left between them. The CDR3 is 16 amino acids. CDR1 and CDR2 from the germline V gene are SGHDT and YYEEEE. For the CDR3, the DNA is TGTGCCAGCAGCTTGGGGAGGGCAGGCCTCCTCTATGGCTACACCTTC. Protein: CASSLGRAGLLYGYTF.

The J gene is TRBJ1-6, the V gene TRBV2; D call uncertain. Between the trimmed V and J ends, which lost 6 bases and 6 bases, there was a span of 9 bases. CDR1 and CDR2 (germline): SNHLY, FYNNEI. The CDR3 sequence is 13 residues long. The CDR3 loop reads CASSPDPNSPLHF. As DNA, the CDR3 is TGTGCCAGCAGCCCCGACCCTAATTCACCCCTCCACTTT.

V and J are TRBV10-3 and TRBJ1-1, with D possibly TRBD1 on 5 matching bases. Deletions cut 6 bases from V and 6 bases from J, with 17 bases between. The CDR3 sequence is 14 residues long. CDR1 is ENHRY and CDR2 is SYGVKD in the germline V gene. This CDR3 reads CAIRGSVRGSEAFF. For the CDR3, the DNA is TGTGCCATCAGGGGTTCCGTAAGGGGCTCTGAAGCTTTCTTT.

V gene TRBV27 combines with J gene TRBJ1-1; a weak D match, TRBD1 (6 bases). V lost 6 bases and J 0 bases, leaving 14 bases between the germline ends. The CDR3 sequence is 15 residues long. From germline, CDR1 is MNHEY and CDR2 SMNVEV (reference sequence). The CDR3 DNA is TGTGCCAGCAGGTTCCTAGGGACATTGAACACTGAAGCTTTCTTT. Amino acid sequence: CASRFLGTLNTEAFF.

The J gene is TRBJ1-5, the V gene TRBV5-1; 8 bases agree with TRBD1. This CDR3 contains 15 residues. Germline CDR1 reads SGHRS; CDR2 reads YFSETQ. V lost 0 bases and J lost 6; bases outside the gene matches: 5. CDR3 bases: TGCGCCAGCAGCTTGGGGACAGGGTTTACTCAGCCCCAGCATTTT. Residues: CASSLGTGFTQPQHF.

The chain has TRBV6-5 and TRBJ1-6; the match to TRBD1 covers 7 bases. CDR3 length: 15 residues. Germline-derived CDR1 and CDR2 are MNHEY and SVGAGI. Trimming at V came to 0 bases and at J to 9 bases, leaving 5 bases not matched to a gene. CDR3 sequence (DNA): TGTGCCAGCAGTTACTCCCGACAGGGTTTTTCACCCCTCCACTTT. Translated, it gives CASSYSRQGFSPLHF.

This sequence joins TRBV6-5 and TRBJ1-2; TRBD1 matches at 7 bases. Trimming removed 4 bases from V and 8 bases from J; junction bases left unmatched: 13. CDR1 is MNHEY and CDR2 is SVGAGI in the germline V gene. There are 15 residues in the CDR3. CDR3: CASSSDRHSSPGYTF. The CDR3 bases are TGTGCCAGCAGTTCGGACAGGCATTCCTCCCCAGGCTACACCTTC.

The chain links TRBV5-4 to TRBJ1-1; 7 bases map to TRBD1. Germline trimming cut 4 bases from V and 0 bases from J; bases unmatched to any gene: 9. CDR1 is SGHNT and CDR2 is YYREEE in the germline V gene (reference sequence). CDR3 length: 16 residues. This chain's CDR3 is CASSPRTGFMNTEAFF. The CDR3 coding sequence is TGTGCCAGCAGCCCCCGGACAGGATTCATGAACACTGAAGCTTTCTTT. The variable domain in full, completed from reference TRBV5-4 and TRBJ1-1, reads ETGVTQSPTHLIKTRGQQVTLRCSSQSGHNTVSWYQQALGQGPQFIFQYYREEENGRGNFPPRFSGLQFPNYSSELNVNALELDDSALYLCASSPRTGFMNTEAFFGQGTRLTVV.

The genes are TRBV19 and TRBJ2-1; D is uncertain. CDR3 length: 13 residues. Germline CDR1 is LNHDA and CDR2 is SQIVND (reference sequence). V gave up 5 bases and J gave up 12 bases, with 17 bases separating them. The CDR3 spells CASSPRTVVWQFF. The CDR3 DNA follows: TGTGCCAGTAGTCCTAGGACGGTGGTGTGGCAGTTCTTC.

V usage is TRBV18 and J usage is TRBJ1-5; D is possibly TRBD1 (6 bases). Trimming left V 6 bases short and J 7 bases short, with 19 bases between. This CDR3 spans 15 amino acids. CDR1 and CDR2 from the germline V gene are KGHSH and LQKENI. The CDR3 loop reads CASSSGGKGVQPQHF. CDR3 nucleotides: TGTGCCAGCTCCTCCGGGGGCAAAGGGGTCCAGCCCCAGCATTTT.

The V call is TRBV2, the J call TRBJ2-1; TRBD1 aligns across 10 bases. The CDR3 spans 16 residues. Germline-derived CDR1 and CDR2 are SNHLY and FYNNEI. V dropped 8 bases and J dropped 5; count of bases not matched to a gene: 12. The CDR3 DNA reads TGTGCCAGCGAAGGAAATCCCGGGACAGGGGACAATGAGCAGTTCTTC. It yields the protein CASEGNPGTGDNEQFF. The full variable domain, completed using reference TRBV2 and TRBJ2-1, is EPEVTQTPSHQVTQMGQEVILRCVPISNHLYFYWYRQILGQKVEFLVSFYNNEISEKSEIFDDQFSVERPDGSNFTLKIRSTKLEDSAMYFCASEGNPGTGDNEQFFGPGTRLTVL.

CDR3 coding DNA: TGTGCCAGCAGCCCGCGGGCGGGAGCTCCTGGAAACACCATATATTTT. As protein: CASSPRAGAPGNTIYF. The chain joins TRBV3-1 (or the pseudogene TRBV3-2) to TRBJ1-3; D unclear. Looked up from germline, CDR1 is LGHDT and CDR2 is YNNKEL (reference sequence). Trimming shortened V by 4 bases and J by 2 bases, and 15 bases separated the two germline ends. This CDR3 region has 16 residues.

V and J are TRBV28 and TRBJ2-7; 7 bases are a match to TRBD1. The CDR3 contains 17 residues. Germline CDR1 reads MDHEN; CDR2 reads SYDVKM. With 3 bases clipped from V and 2 bases from J, the junction kept 13 bases outside the gene matches. CDR3 sequence reads: CASSLIHRGQLAYEQYF. DNA of the CDR3: TGTGCCAGCAGTTTGATTCACCGGGGACAGCTCGCCTACGAGCAGTACTTC.

This chain links TRBV24-1 with TRBJ2-1, with 12 bases fitting TRBD2. The junction had 10 bases not matched to a gene; V was cut back by 4 bases and J by 7 bases. This CDR3 comprises 17 residues. CDR1 and CDR2 (germline): KGHDR, SFDVKD. CDR3: CATSDTSGGLMRNEQFF. The CDR3 coding sequence is TGTGCCACCAGTGACACTAGCGGGGGGTTAATGAGAAATGAGCAGTTCTTC.

The V call is TRBV9, the J call TRBJ2-1, with a weak D call TRBD1 (5 bases). Trimming left V 0 bases short and J 6 bases short, with 10 bases between. Germline lookup yields CDR1 SGDLS and CDR2 YYNGEE. The CDR3 sequence is 14 residues long. CDR3 in DNA: TGTGCCAGCAGCGTAGATGGCAGGGCCAATGAGCAGTTCTTC. It is translated as CASSVDGRANEQFF. The variable domain in full, completed from reference TRBV9 and TRBJ2-1, reads DSGVTQTPKHLITATGQRVTLRCSPRSGDLSVYWYQQSLDQGLQFLIQYYNGEERAKGNILERFSAQQFPDLHSELNLSSLELGDSALYFCASSVDGRANEQFFGPGTRLTVL.

This clone was detected only once. The chain recombines TRBV25-1 with TRBJ2-7; D might be TRBD2 (6 bases). Trimming took 9 bases from V and 4 from J, leaving 19 bases between them. Looked up from germline, CDR1 is MGHDK and CDR2 is SYGVNS. The CDR3 is made up of 14 amino acids. As DNA, the CDR3 is TGTGCCAGTTCAGCAGATCGGGACTTTTACGAGCAGTACTTC. Translated, it gives CASSADRDFYEQYF.

The chain recombines TRBV6-1 with TRBJ1-1; D is ambiguous. This CDR3 is built from 11 residues. Looked up from germline, CDR1 is MNHNS and CDR2 is SASEGT. Trimming took 4 bases from V and 6 from J, leaving 6 bases between them. CDR3 sequence reads: CASSGDSEAFF. CDR3 in DNA: TGTGCCAGCAGTGGGGATTCTGAAGCTTTCTTT.

CDR3: CASSQAEGHYGYTF. CDR3 coding DNA: TGTGCCAGCAGCCAGGCGGAAGGACACTATGGCTACACCTTC. The chain has TRBV3-1 (or the pseudogene TRBV3-2) and TRBJ1-2; D unclear. This CDR3 has 14 amino acids. Trimming left V 3 bases short and J 3 bases short, with 11 bases between. From germline, CDR1 is LGHDT and CDR2 YNNKEL (reference sequence).

The chain carries TRBV3-1 (or the pseudogene TRBV3-2) and TRBJ1-5, with D possibly matching TRBD1 (5 bases). The germline V and J ends were trimmed by 4 bases and 5 bases, with 15 bases remaining between them. This CDR3 comprises 15 residues. Germline V gene data show CDR1 as LGHDT and CDR2 as YNNKEL (reference sequence). The CDR3 spells CASSPFGREDQPQHF. The CDR3, as DNA: TGTGCCAGCAGCCCCTTTGGCAGGGAAGATCAGCCCCAGCATTTT.

The CDR3 protein is CATSTRLLSQATDTQYF. CDR3 bases: TGTGCCACCAGCACGAGACTCTTATCGCAGGCCACAGATACGCAGTATTTT. The chain has TRBV15 and TRBJ2-3, with D uncertain. This CDR3 is 17 amino acids long. Looked up from germline, CDR1 is LNHNV and CDR2 is YYDKDF (reference sequence). Between the trimmed V and J ends, which lost 4 bases and 2 bases, there was a span of 19 bases. The entire variable domain, with the rest obtained from reference TRBV15 and TRBJ2-3, is as follows: DAMVIQNPRYQVTQFGKPVTLSCSQTLNHNVMYWYQQKSSQAPKLLFHYYDKDFNNEADTPDNFQSRRPNTSFCFLDIRSPGLGDTAMYLCATSTRLLSQATDTQYFGPGTRLTVL.